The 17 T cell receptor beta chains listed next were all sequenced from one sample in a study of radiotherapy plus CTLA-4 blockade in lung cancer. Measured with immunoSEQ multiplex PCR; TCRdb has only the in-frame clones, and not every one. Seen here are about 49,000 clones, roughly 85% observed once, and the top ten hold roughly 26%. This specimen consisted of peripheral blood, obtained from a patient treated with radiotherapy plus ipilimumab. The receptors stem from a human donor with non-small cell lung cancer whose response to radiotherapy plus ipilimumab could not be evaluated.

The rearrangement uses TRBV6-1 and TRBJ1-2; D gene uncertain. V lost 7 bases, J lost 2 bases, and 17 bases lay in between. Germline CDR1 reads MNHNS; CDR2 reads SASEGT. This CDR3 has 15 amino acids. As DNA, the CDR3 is TGTGCCAGCACCCCCTGGGAGGGATCAAACTATGGCTACACCTTC. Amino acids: CASTPWEGSNYGYTF.

As DNA, the CDR3 is TGCGCCAGCAGCACGACAGGGAACTCCTACAATGAGCAGTTCTTC. Translating gives CASSTTGNSYNEQFF. The J gene is TRBJ2-1, the V gene TRBV5-1; 7 nucleotides match TRBD1. Germline CDR1 SGHRS, CDR2 YFSETQ. This CDR3 is 15 amino acids long. Trimming took 4 bases from V and 0 from J; bases not matched to a gene: 4.

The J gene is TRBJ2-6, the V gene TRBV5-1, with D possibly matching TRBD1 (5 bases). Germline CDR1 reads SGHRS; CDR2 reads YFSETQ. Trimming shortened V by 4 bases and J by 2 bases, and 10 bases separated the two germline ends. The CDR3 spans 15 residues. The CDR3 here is CASSPGLTGANVLTF. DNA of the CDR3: TGCGCCAGCAGCCCAGGGTTGACTGGGGCCAACGTCCTGACTTTC.

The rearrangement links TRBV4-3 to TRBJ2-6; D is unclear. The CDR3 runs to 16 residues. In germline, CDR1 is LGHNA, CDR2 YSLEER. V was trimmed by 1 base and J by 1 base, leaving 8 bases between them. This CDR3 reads CASSQAVSSGANVLTF. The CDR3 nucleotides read TGCGCCAGCAGCCAAGCTGTTAGTTCTGGGGCCAACGTCCTGACTTTC.

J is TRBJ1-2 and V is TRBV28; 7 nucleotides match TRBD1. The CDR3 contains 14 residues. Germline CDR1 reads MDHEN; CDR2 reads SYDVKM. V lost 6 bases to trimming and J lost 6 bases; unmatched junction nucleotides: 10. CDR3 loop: CASSKTGDYNGYTF. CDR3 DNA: TGTGCCAGCAGCAAAACAGGGGATTATAATGGCTACACCTTC.

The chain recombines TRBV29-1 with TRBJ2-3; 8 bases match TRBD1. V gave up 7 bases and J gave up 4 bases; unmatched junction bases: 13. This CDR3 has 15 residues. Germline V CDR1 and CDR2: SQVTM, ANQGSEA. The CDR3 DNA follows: TGCAGCGCCATCTCGGACAGGGAGAGTCCAGATACGCAGTATTTT. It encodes CSAISDRESPDTQYF.

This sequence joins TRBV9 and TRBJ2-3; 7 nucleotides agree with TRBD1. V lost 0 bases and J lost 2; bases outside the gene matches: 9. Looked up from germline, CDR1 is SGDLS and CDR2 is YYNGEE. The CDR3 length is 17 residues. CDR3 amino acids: CASSVVGGSAYTDTQYF. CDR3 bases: TGTGCCAGCAGCGTAGTAGGGGGCTCGGCTTACACAGATACGCAGTATTTT.

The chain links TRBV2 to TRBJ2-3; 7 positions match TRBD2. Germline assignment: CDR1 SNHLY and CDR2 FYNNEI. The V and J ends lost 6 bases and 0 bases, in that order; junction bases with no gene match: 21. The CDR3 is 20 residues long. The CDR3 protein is CASSALGAGDALISTDTQYF. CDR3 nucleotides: TGTGCCAGCAGCGCGTTGGGCGCGGGAGACGCCTTGATTAGCACAGATACGCAGTATTTT.

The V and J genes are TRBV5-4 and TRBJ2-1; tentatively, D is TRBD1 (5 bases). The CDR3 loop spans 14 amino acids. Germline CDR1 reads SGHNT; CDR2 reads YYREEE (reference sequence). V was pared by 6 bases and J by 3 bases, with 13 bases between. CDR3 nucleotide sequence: TGTGCCAGCAAACCCGACAGAATCTACAATGAGCAGTTCTTC. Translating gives CASKPDRIYNEQFF.

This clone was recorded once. The CDR3 DNA reads TGCGCCAGCAGCCACCTCGACAGGGGCATGAACAATGAGCAGTTCTTC. Translated: CASSHLDRGMNNEQFF. The chain recombines TRBV4-3 with TRBJ2-1; 8 bases line up with TRBD1. Germline CDR1 and CDR2: LGHNA and YSLEER. The CDR3 has 16 amino acids. The V and J ends lost 3 bases and 5 bases, in that order; junction bases with no gene match: 9.

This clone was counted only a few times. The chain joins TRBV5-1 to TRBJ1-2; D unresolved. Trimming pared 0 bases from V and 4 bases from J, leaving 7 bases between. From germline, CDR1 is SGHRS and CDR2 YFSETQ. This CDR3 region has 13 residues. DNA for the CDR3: TGCGCCAGCAGCTTGGCCGGGGTCTATGGCTACACCTTC. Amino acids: CASSLAGVYGYTF.

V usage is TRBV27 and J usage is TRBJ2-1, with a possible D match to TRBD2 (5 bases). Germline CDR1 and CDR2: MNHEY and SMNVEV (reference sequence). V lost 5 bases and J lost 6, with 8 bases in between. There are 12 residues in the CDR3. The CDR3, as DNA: TGTGCCAGCAGTCCCGAGGGCAATGAGCAGTTCTTC. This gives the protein CASSPEGNEQFF.

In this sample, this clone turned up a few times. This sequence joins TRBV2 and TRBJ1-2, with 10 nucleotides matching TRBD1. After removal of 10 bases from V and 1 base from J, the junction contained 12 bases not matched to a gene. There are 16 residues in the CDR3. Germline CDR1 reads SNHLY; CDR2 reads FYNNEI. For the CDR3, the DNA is TGTGCCACGCAGGAGGGACAGGGGAACTTTAACTATGGCTACACCTTC. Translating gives CATQEGQGNFNYGYTF.

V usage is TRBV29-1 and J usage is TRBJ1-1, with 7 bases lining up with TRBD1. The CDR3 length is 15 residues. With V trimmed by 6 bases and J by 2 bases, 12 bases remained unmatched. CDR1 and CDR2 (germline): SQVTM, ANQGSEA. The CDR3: CSVAGTELTNTEAFF. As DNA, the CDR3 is TGCAGCGTCGCGGGGACAGAGCTAACCAACACTGAAGCTTTCTTT.

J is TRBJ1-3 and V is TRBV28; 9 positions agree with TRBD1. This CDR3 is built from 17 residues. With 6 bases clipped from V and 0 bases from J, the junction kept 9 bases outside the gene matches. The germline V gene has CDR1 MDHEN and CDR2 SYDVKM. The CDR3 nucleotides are TGTGCCAGCAGCAGAAGGCTGACAGGGGGCTCTGGAAACACCATATATTTT. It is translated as CASSRRLTGGSGNTIYF.

The CDR3 DNA sequence: TGCGCCAGCAGGGCCGCCCCAGGGAACACTGAAGCTTTCTTT. Translation: CASRAAPGNTEAFF. This sequence joins TRBV5-1 and TRBJ1-1; D is unresolved. The V end was cut by 5 bases, the J end by 1 base, with 12 bases between. Germline V CDR1 and CDR2: SGHRS, YFSETQ. The CDR3 extends over 14 amino acids.

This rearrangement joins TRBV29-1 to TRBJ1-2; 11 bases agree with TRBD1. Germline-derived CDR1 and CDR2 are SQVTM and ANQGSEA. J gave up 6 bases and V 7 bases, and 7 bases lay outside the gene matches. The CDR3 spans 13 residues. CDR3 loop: CSEGPGQGDGYTF. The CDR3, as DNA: TGCAGCGAGGGGCCGGGACAGGGGGATGGCTACACCTTC.